The present entry profiles one TCR beta chain with its context. Its specificity is unknown. These data originate in a study of T cells in localized non-small cell lung cancer. General study points: Since sequencing was restricted to only one region of the tumor, intratumor heterogeneity remains a possibility. The greatest T cell clonality was found in uninvolved adjacent lung (higher than in tumor). Longer overall survival was seen with higher T cell density measured in blood. A median approximately 59 of the top 100 tumor clones appeared in adjacent lung.

This CDR3 comprises 16 residues. V dropped 1 base and J dropped 1 base, with 13 bases sitting between them. In germline, CDR1 is MNHEY, CDR2 SMNVEV (reference sequence). Clones were read by immunoSEQ multiplex PCR, and TCRdb kept only the in-frame ones, dropping some. The data contain some 50,000 clones, around 81% of them singletons. The input for sequencing was peripheral blood mononuclear cells, taken before any cancer treatment. The sequence was obtained from a man aged 35-69 years with stage III lung adenocarcinoma. The chain couples TRBV27 to TRBJ1-1; D is unclear. The chain's CDR3 is CASSLFATASNTEAFF. The CDR3 DNA sequence: TGTGCCAGCAGTTTATTTGCAACAGCCTCGAACACTGAAGCTTTCTTT.